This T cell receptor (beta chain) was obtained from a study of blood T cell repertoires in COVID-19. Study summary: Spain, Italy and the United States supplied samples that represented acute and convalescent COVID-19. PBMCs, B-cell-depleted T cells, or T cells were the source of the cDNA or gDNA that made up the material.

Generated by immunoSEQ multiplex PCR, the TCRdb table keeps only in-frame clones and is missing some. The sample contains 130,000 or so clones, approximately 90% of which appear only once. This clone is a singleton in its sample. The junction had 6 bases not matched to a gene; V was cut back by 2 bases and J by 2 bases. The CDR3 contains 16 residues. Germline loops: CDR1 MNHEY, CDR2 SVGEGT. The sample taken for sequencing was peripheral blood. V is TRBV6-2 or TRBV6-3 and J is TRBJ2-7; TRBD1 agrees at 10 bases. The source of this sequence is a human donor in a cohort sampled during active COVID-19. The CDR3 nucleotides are TGTGCCAGCAGTTACCGCCCGGACAGGGGGACCTACGAGCAGTACTTC. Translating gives CASSYRPDRGTYEQYF.